Listed here is a single TCR beta chain. These data come from a study of blood T cell repertoires in COVID-19. Study summary: Spain, Italy and the United States supplied samples that represented acute and convalescent COVID-19. T cells, B-cell-depleted T cells, or PBMCs provided the cDNA or gDNA that served as material.

Those enrolled in Seattle joined during active infection and were followed longitudinally afterward. Per the study methods: Reference gene primers were amplified, and this amplification served to estimate nucleated cell counts. TCRdb keeps only in-frame clones here, not all; method: immunoSEQ multiplex PCR. V, J and clone size derive from that table, while D and trimming were established from the DNA sequence. The sample records approximately 96,000 clones, roughly 89% being singletons. The V end was cut by 6 bases, the J end by 15 bases, with 21 bases between. Germline V gene lookup returns CDR1 SGHTA and CDR2 FQGNSA. CDR3 size: 13 residues.

Sequenced material: peripheral blood. The rearrangement joins TRBV7-2 to TRBJ2-1; D perhaps matches TRBD2 (6 bases). The clonotype comes from a human donor with COVID-19, enrolled during active disease. The donor label of this sample is uncertain. Here the CDR3 reads CASSYDREPPPFF. Here the CDR3 DNA reads TGTGCCAGCAGTTACGACCGGGAGCCACCCCCGTTCTTC.